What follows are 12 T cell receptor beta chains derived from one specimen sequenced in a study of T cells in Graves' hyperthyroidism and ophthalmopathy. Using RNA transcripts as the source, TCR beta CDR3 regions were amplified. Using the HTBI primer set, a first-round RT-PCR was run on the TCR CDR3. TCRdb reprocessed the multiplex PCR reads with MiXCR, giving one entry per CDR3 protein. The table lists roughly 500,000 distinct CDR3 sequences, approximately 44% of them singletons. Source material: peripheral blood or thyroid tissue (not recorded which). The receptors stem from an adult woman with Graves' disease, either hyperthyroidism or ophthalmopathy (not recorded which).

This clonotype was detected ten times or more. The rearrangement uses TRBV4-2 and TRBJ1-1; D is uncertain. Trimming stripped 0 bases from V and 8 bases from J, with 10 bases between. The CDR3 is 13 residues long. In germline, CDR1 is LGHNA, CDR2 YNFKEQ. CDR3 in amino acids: CASSQDIAGEAFF. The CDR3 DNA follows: TGTGCCAGCAGCCAAGATATTGCGGGCGAAGCTTTCTTT.

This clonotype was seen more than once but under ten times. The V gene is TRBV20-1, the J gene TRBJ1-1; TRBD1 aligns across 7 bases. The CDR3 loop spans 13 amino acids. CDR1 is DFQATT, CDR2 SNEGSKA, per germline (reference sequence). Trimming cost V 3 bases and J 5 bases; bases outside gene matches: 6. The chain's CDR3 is CSARGTGETEAFF. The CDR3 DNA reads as TGCAGTGCTAGGGGTACAGGGGAAACTGAAGCTTTCTTT.

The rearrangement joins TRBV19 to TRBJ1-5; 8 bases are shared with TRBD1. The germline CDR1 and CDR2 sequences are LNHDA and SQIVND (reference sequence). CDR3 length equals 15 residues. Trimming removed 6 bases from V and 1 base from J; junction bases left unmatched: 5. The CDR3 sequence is CASRRTGMSNQPQHF. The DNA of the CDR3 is TGTGCCAGTAGGAGGACAGGGATGAGCAATCAGCCCCAGCATTTT.

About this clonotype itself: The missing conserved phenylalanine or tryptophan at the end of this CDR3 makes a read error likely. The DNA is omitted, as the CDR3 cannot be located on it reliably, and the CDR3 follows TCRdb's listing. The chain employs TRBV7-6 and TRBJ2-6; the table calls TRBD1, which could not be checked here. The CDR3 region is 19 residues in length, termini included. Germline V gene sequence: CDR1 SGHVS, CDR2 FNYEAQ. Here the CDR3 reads CASSFYTGTVGAGANVLVL.

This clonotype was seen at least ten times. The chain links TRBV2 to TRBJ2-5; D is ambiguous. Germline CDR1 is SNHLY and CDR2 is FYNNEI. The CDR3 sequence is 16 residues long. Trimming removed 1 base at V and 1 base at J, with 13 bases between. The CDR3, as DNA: TGTGCCAGCAGTGAAGGGTCTCCAGGCGGCCAAGAGACCCAGTACTTC. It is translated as CASSEGSPGGQETQYF.

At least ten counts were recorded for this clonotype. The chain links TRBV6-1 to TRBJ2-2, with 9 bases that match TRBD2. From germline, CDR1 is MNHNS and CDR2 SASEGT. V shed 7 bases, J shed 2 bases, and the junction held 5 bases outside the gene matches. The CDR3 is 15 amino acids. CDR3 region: CASNLLAGNTGELFF. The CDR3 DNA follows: TGTGCCAGCAATCTACTAGCGGGTAACACCGGGGAGCTGTTTTTT.

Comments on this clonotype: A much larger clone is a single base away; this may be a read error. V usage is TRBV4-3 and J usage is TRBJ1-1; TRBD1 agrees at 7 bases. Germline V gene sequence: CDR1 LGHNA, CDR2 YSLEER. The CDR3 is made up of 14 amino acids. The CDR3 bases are TGCGCCGGCAGCCAAGGAGGGGGCAACACTGAAGCTTTCTTT. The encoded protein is CAGSQGGGNTEAFF.

The CDR3 protein is CAISGSKGVTEAFF. The DNA of the CDR3 is TGTGCCATCAGTGGGTCGAAGGGGGTCACTGAAGCTTTCTTT. The genes are TRBV10-3 and TRBJ1-1, with TRBD1 as a possible D gene (6 bases). The germline V gene has CDR1 ENHRY and CDR2 SYGVKD. The CDR3 extends over 14 amino acids. V lost 4 bases to trimming and J lost 4 bases, with 13 bases between them.

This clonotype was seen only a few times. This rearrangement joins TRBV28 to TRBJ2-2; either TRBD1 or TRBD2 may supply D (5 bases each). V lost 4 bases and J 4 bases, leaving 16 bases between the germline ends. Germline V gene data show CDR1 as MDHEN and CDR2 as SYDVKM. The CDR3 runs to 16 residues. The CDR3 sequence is CASSSPGSGGTGELFF. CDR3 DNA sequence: TGTGCCAGCAGTTCACCAGGGTCTGGGGGCACCGGGGAGCTGTTTTTT.

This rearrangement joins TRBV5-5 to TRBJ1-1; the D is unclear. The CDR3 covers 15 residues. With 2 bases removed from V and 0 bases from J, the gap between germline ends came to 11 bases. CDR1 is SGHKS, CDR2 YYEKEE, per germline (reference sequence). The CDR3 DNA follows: TGTGCCAGCAGCTTCCGGGTTCCCGTGAACACTGAAGCTTTCTTT. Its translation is CASSFRVPVNTEAFF.

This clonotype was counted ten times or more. This chain's CDR3 is CATSRVGAWDSPLHF. CDR3 nucleotide sequence: TGTGCCACCAGCAGAGTGGGGGCCTGGGATTCACCCCTCCACTTT. This rearrangement joins TRBV15 to TRBJ1-6, with a weak D call TRBD1 (6 bases). V dropped 1 base and J dropped 8 bases, with 12 bases sitting between them. Germline CDR1 reads LNHNV; CDR2 reads YYDKDF (reference sequence). The CDR3 length is 15 residues. The full variable domain, completed using reference TRBV15 and TRBJ1-6, is DAMVIQNPRYQVTQFGKPVTLSCSQTLNHNVMYWYQQKSSQAPKLLFHYYDKDFNNEADTPDNFQSRRPNTSFCFLDIRSPGLGDTAMYLCATSRVGAWDSPLHFGNGTRLTVT.

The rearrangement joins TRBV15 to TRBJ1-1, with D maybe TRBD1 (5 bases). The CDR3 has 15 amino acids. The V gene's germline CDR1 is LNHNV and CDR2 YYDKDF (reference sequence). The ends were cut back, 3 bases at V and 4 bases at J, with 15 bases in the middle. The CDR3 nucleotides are TGTGCCACCAGCAGCTCACAGGATTCGGGCACTGAAGCTTTCTTT. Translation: CATSSSQDSGTEAFF. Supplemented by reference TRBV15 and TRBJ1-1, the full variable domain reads DAMVIQNPRYQVTQFGKPVTLSCSQTLNHNVMYWYQQKSSQAPKLLFHYYDKDFNNEADTPDNFQSRRPNTSFCFLDIRSPGLGDTAMYLCATSSSQDSGTEAFFGQGTRLTVV.